The 13 T cell receptor beta chains below were found in one sample sequenced in a study of T cell responses to AZD1222 COVID-19 vaccine. The data were produced by immunoSEQ multiplex PCR, yet TCRdb's version contains in-frame clones alone and is incomplete. The sample shows approximately 110,000 clones, 88% of them seen only once. The specimen was peripheral blood, collected on day 0 of AZD1222 vaccination. Receptors were obtained from an adult in good health.

The gene calls are TRBV28 and TRBJ2-7; 8 nucleotides align to TRBD2. Germline V CDR1 and CDR2: MDHEN, SYDVKM. The CDR3 extends over 14 amino acids. After removal of 8 bases from V and 0 bases from J, the junction contained 6 bases not matched to a gene. CDR3: CASAAGGISYEQYF. CDR3 in DNA: TGTGCCAGCGCGGCGGGAGGTATCTCCTACGAGCAGTACTTC.

Written as DNA, the CDR3 is TGTGCCAGTAGTCCGGCAGGGTTTTACGCTGGAAACACCATATATTTT. This encodes CASSPAGFYAGNTIYF. The J gene is TRBJ1-3, the V gene TRBV19; weak D call: TRBD1 (5 bases). This CDR3 has 16 residues. Trimming took 5 bases from V and 2 from J, leaving 16 bases between them. Germline CDR1 reads LNHDA; CDR2 reads SQIVND (reference sequence).

The gene calls are TRBV6-2 or TRBV6-3 and TRBJ2-2, with TRBD2 matching 8 bases. This CDR3 has 15 residues. Germline values: CDR1 MNHEY, CDR2 SVGEGT. V trimming: 6 bases; J trimming: 1 base; junction bases outside the gene matches: 4. The DNA for the CDR3 is TGTGCCAGCAGCCAACTAGCGGAGAACACCGGGGAGCTGTTTTTT. Protein: CASSQLAENTGELFF.

The chain recombines TRBV7-2 with TRBJ1-2; the match to TRBD1 covers 7 bases. The CDR3 runs to 16 residues. In germline, CDR1 is SGHTA, CDR2 FQGNSA. Trimming took 1 base from V and 4 from J; bases not matched to a gene: 9. In nucleotides, the CDR3 is TGTGCCAGCAGCTTAGTCCAGGGGGTAACCCTCTATGGCTACACCTTC. Residues: CASSLVQGVTLYGYTF.

The chain has TRBV6-1 and TRBJ1-1; tentative D call: TRBD1 (6 bases). Per the germline V gene, CDR1 is MNHNS and CDR2 is SASEGT. The CDR3 totals 13 residues. The V end was cut by 2 bases, the J end by 10 bases, with 14 bases between. The CDR3 here is CASSEFGDNSAFF. The CDR3 nucleotides read TGTGCCAGCAGTGAATTTGGGGACAATTCAGCTTTCTTT.

The chain recombines TRBV13 with TRBJ2-6, with a possible D match to TRBD1 (6 bases). Germline assignment: CDR1 PRHDT and CDR2 FYEKMQ (reference sequence). The CDR3 runs 18 residues. Trimming cost V 4 bases and J 0 bases, with 16 bases left between them. The CDR3 DNA reads as TGTGCCAGCAGCTCCACGGGACACCTCCTCTCTGGGGCCAACGTCCTGACTTTC. Protein: CASSSTGHLLSGANVLTF.

The chain joins TRBV19 to TRBJ1-3; D may be TRBD1 (6 bases). V was cut by 3 bases and J by 0 bases, with 12 bases left in between. There are 16 residues in the CDR3. Germline-derived CDR1 and CDR2 are LNHDA and SQIVND (reference sequence). The CDR3 DNA reads TGTGCCAGTAGTATCCAGGGGATCAGCTCTGGAAACACCATATATTTT. Protein sequence: CASSIQGISSGNTIYF.

V gene TRBV6-1 combines with J gene TRBJ1-2, with TRBD1 as a possible D gene (5 bases). V lost 0 bases and J lost 5, with 13 bases in between. The CDR3 has 15 amino acids. Germline V CDR1 and CDR2: MNHNS, SASEGT. DNA of the CDR3: TGTGCCAGCAGTGAAGCTGTGGCAGGGCTGTATGGCTACACCTTC. Protein product: CASSEAVAGLYGYTF.

The rearrangement links TRBV7-8 to TRBJ2-5; 7 bases are a match to TRBD1. This CDR3 spans 15 amino acids. Per germline, CDR1 SGHVS and CDR2 FQNEAQ. V lost 5 bases, J lost 5 bases, and 11 bases stayed unmatched. CDR3 in amino acids: CASSPTTGFRETQYF. The CDR3 coding sequence is TGTGCCAGCAGCCCCACGACAGGGTTCAGGGAGACCCAGTACTTC.

The chain is built from TRBV30 and TRBJ1-6; TRBD1 matches 10 bases. Per the germline V gene, CDR1 is GTSNPN and CDR2 is SVGIG (reference sequence). J was trimmed by 5 bases and V by 2 bases; bases with no gene match: 6. The CDR3 spans 16 residues. The CDR3 protein is CAWSRVTGGHNSPLHF. In DNA form, the CDR3 reads TGTGCCTGGAGTAGGGTGACAGGGGGCCATAATTCACCCCTCCACTTT.

V gene TRBV27 combines with J gene TRBJ1-5; D ambiguous. The V gene lost 0 bases and the J gene lost 0 bases, with 9 bases spanning the gap. CDR1 MNHEY and CDR2 SMNVEV come from the germline V gene (reference sequence). The CDR3 spans 16 residues. The CDR3 sequence: CASSLSYPPSNQPQHF. CDR3 nucleotide sequence: TGTGCCAGCAGTTTATCTTACCCTCCTAGCAATCAGCCCCAGCATTTT.

The rearrangement links TRBV18 to TRBJ2-7, with D tentatively TRBD1 (6 bases). V was shortened by 2 bases and J by 1 base, with 6 bases between the two germline ends. The CDR3 consists of 13 residues. Germline assignment: CDR1 KGHSH and CDR2 LQKENI. The CDR3 DNA reads as TGTGCCAGCTCACCAGACAGGTCCTACGAGCAGTACTTC. Its translation is CASSPDRSYEQYF.

The V gene is TRBV12-3 or TRBV12-4, the J gene TRBJ1-1; 8 bases agree with TRBD1. The CDR3 contains 13 residues. After removal of 7 bases from V and 7 bases from J, the junction contained 8 bases not matched to a gene. The CDR3 protein is CASTNGDRFEAFF. CDR3 nucleotide sequence: TGTGCCAGCACCAATGGGGACAGGTTTGAAGCTTTCTTT.